The 4 T cell receptor beta chains in this list originate from one sample, sequenced in a study of Graves' ophthalmopathy and Graves' hyperthyroidism. RNA transcripts provided the template for amplifying TCR beta CDR3 regions. The authors performed first-round RT-PCR with HTBI primers and then a second-round multiplex PCR. TCRdb called the multiplex PCR reads again in MiXCR, with one record for every CDR3 protein. The sample has some 200,000 distinct CDR3 sequences; 25% to 35% are singletons. The sequencing sample was made of peripheral blood. Receptors were obtained from a man aged 45 to 65 with Graves' ophthalmopathy.

The sample holds a few counts of this clonotype. The chain uses TRBV11-2 and TRBJ2-5; possibly TRBD1 for D (6 bases). CDR1 SGHAT and CDR2 FQNNGV come from the germline V gene. The CDR3 is 15 residues long. The V and J ends lost 0 bases and 5 bases respectively, with 13 bases between them. The CDR3 DNA sequence: TGTGCCAGCAGCTTAGATCCTGGGGGCCGGGAGACCCAGTACTTC. Amino acid sequence: CASSLDPGGRETQYF.

This clonotype was recorded at least ten times. The chain recombines TRBV20-1 with TRBJ1-1, with 7 bases identical to TRBD1. CDR1 and CDR2 (germline): DFQATT, SNEGSKA (reference sequence). The CDR3 extends over 15 amino acids. V trimming: 1 base; J trimming: 1 base; junction bases outside the gene matches: 6. This CDR3 reads CSARGAGTANTEAFF. The CDR3 bases are TGCAGTGCTAGAGGGGCTGGGACAGCGAACACTGAAGCTTTCTTT.

This clonotype was seen repeatedly, ten times or more. This chain connects TRBV12-3 or TRBV12-4 to TRBJ2-7, with D uncertain. V was cut by 4 bases and J by 6 bases, with 7 bases left in between. The CDR3 totals 11 residues. The CDR3 sequence: CASSSLLEQYF. CDR3 nucleotide sequence: TGTGCCAGCAGTTCCCTTCTCGAGCAGTACTTC.

This clonotype was detected a few times. The J gene is TRBJ1-6, the V gene TRBV28; no clear D gene. Looked up from germline, CDR1 is MDHEN and CDR2 is SYDVKM. Trimming stripped 3 bases from V and 6 bases from J, with 12 bases between. CDR3 length: 15 amino acids. CDR3 region: CASSLVAPINSPLHF. CDR3 coding DNA: TGTGCCAGCAGTTTGGTAGCCCCCATTAATTCACCCCTCCACTTT.